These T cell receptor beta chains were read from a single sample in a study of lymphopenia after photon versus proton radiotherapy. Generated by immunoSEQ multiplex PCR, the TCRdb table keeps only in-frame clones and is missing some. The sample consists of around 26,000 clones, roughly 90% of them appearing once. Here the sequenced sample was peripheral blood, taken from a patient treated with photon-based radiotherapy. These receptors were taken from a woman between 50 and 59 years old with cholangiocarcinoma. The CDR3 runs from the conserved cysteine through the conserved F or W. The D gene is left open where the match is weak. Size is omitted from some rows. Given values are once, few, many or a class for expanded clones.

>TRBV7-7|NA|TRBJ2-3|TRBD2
TGTGCTAGCAGCCTTACGGGGGGTGCAGATACGCAGTATTTT
CASSLTGGADTQYF
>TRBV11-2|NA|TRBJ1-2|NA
TGTGCCAGCAGCTTAGATCAGGGTAGCTATGGCTACACCTTC
CASSLDQGSYGYTF
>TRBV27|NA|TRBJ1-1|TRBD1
TGTGCCAGCAGTTTTTCGGGACAGGGTAAAACTGAAGCTTTCTTT
CASSFSGQGKTEAFF
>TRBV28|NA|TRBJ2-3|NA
TGTGCCAGCAGTTCGGGCCAATCAGATACGCAGTATTTT
CASSSGQSDTQYF
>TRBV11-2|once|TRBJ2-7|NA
TGTGCCAGCAGCTTAGAGGCGGGGCAAGGGTACGAGCAGTACTTC
CASSLEAGQGYEQYF
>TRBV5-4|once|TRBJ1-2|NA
TGTGCCAGCAAGTTCAGCCCCCTCCAACACCGTTACTATGGCTACACCTTC
CASKFSPLQHRYYGYTF
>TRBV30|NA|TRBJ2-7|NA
TGTGCCTGGAGTGACCTCGGGGCCGCAGCGGGCGAGCAGTACTTC
CAWSDLGAAAGEQYF
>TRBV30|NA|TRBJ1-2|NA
TGTGCCTGGAGTGTACCAGGGGTAGGCTACACCTTC
CAWSVPGVGYTF
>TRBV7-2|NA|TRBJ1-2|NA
TGTGCCAGCAGCCCAGCCGCGGACGGCTTAAGCTACACCTTC
CASSPAADGLSYTF
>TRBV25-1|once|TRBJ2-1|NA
TGTGCCAGCCGCTTTGCGGTCGATGAGCAGTTCTTC
CASRFAVDEQFF
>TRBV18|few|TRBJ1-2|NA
TGTGCCAGCTCACCACTCGAGCTCTATGGCTACACCTTC
CASSPLELYGYTF
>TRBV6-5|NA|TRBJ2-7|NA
TGTGCCAGCAGCCAGGGGCTATCCTACGAGCAGTACTTC
CASSQGLSYEQYF
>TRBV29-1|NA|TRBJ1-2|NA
TGCAGCGTTGAGCAGGAAGACTATGGCTACACCTTC
CSVEQEDYGYTF
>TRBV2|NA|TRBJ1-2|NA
TGTGCCAGCAGTGAAGCGCTTCTTTTATTGGGGGCGGTTGGCTACACCTTC
CASSEALLLLGAVGYTF
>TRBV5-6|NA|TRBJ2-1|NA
TGTGTTAGCAGCAGAGGGTTCCCTAGGGACAATGAGCAGTTCTTC
CVSSRGFPRDNEQFF
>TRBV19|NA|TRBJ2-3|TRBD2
TGTGCCAGTAGTATAAGCGGGGGGAACACAGATACGCAGTATTTT
CASSISGGNTDTQYF
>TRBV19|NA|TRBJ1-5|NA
TGTGCCAGTACGGTAATTTATAGCAATCAGCCCCAGCATTTT
CASTVIYSNQPQHF
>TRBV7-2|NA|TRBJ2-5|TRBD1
TGTGCCAGCAGCACCGGGACAGTTCAAGAGACCCAGTACTTC
CASSTGTVQETQYF
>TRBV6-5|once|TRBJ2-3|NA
TGTGCCAGCAGCCGAGGGGGGGGCACTACAGATACGCAGTATTTT
CASSRGGGTTDTQYF
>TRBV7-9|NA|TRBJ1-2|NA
TGTGCCAGCAGCTTCGACAGAAACTATGGCTACACCTTC
CASSFDRNYGYTF
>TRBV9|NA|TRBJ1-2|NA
TGTGCCAGCAGCGCCAGCAGGTTACCTTATGGCTACACCTTC
CASSASRLPYGYTF
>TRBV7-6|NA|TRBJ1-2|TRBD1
TGTGCCAGCAGCCCAGGGACAGGGGGGACGACCCGTTATGGCTACACCTTC
CASSPGTGGTTRYGYTF
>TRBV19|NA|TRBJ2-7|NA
TGTGCCAGTAGCCCCTCCGACAGGAGCTCCTACGAGCAGTACTTC
CASSPSDRSSYEQYF
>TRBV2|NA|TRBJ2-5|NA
TGTGCCAGCAGTGCTCCCATAAGGGGGACCCAGTACTTC
CASSAPIRGTQYF
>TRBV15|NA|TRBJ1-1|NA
TGTGCCACCAACACAGGGTTATGGACTGAAGCTTTCTTT
CATNTGLWTEAFF
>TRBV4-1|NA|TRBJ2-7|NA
TGCGCCAGCAGCGGGCGGCGGGGCGGTGCCTACGAGCAGTACTTC
CASSGRRGGAYEQYF
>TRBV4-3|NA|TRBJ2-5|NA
TGCGCCAGCAGCCAAGTCGGGTCCCCAAAGACCCAGTACTTC
CASSQVGSPKTQYF
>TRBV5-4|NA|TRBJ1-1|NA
TGTGCCAGCAGCTTTTCATCTGGGATGAACACTGAAGCTTTCTTT
CASSFSSGMNTEAFF
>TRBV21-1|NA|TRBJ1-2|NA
TGTGCCAGCAGCCCCCGGGACTTCTCTTTGGATGGCTACACCTTC
CASSPRDFSLDGYTF
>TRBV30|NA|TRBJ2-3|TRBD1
TGTGCCTGGAACAACAGGGGGCTGACAGATACGCAGTATTTT
CAWNNRGLTDTQYF
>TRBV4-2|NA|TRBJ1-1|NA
TGTGCCAGCAGCCAGCCCCAGGGAGGAGCTTTCTTT
CASSQPQGGAFF
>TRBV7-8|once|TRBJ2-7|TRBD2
TGTGCCAGCAGCTATAGCGGGGGTCCCTACGAGCAGTACTTC
CASSYSGGPYEQYF
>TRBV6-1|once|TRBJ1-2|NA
TGTGCCAGCAGCGACACAGGGTTTGCTTATGGCTACACCTTC
CASSDTGFAYGYTF
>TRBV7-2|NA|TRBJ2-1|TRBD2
TGTGCCAGCAGCTCGCTAGCGGGGGGGGTGTATGAGCAGTTCTTC
CASSSLAGGVYEQFF
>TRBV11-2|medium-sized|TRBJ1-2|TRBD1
TGTGCCAGCAGCCTGAGACAGGGATGGCTCTATGGCTACACCTTC
CASSLRQGWLYGYTF
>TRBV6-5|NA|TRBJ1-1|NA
TGTGCCAGCAGTCTTGGAACGAACACTGAAGCTTTCTTT
CASSLGTNTEAFF
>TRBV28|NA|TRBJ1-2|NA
TGTGCCAGTTCTCTCGGGACCCTATATGGCTACACCTTC
CASSLGTLYGYTF
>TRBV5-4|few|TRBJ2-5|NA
TGTGCCAGCACCCTGGACACTTACCAAGAGACCCAGTACTTC
CASTLDTYQETQYF
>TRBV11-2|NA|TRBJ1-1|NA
TGTGCCAGCAGCTTAGACGAATTGGGCAGGAACACTGAAGCTTTCTTT
CASSLDELGRNTEAFF
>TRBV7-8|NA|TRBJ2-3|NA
TGTGCCAGCAGCTTCCCGGGACGCTGGGCAGATACGCAGTATTTT
CASSFPGRWADTQYF
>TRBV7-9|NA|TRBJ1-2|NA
TGTGCCAGCAGCTCCGAGGTAGACATCAGCCATGGCTACACCTTC
CASSSEVDISHGYTF
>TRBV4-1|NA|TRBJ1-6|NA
TGCGCCAGCAGCTACAGGGACTATAATTCACCCCTCCACTTT
CASSYRDYNSPLHF
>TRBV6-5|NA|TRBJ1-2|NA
TGTGCCAGCAGTCCGACGGGTACCTATGGCTACACCTTC
CASSPTGTYGYTF
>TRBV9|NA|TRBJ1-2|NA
TGTGCCAGCAGCGTCACCTGGTCGGGGCAGCCCACCTATGGCTACACCTTC
CASSVTWSGQPTYGYTF
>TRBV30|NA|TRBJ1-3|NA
TGTGCCTGGAGTGTACGAGCCTCTGGAAACACCATACATTTT
CAWSVRASGNTIHF